Presented here are 31 T cell receptor beta chains from one specimen sequenced in a study of cytomegalovirus exposure and HLA in healthy donors (dated by TCRdb to 2015 to 2018). To prepare the library, the immunoSEQ multiplex PCR assay was applied. For the multiplex PCR, a mixture combining 60 forward primers for TCR Vbeta segments and 13 reverse primers for TCR Jbeta segments was used. The source is immuneACCESS, and TCRdb retained only in-frame sequences with V and J called. Part of the clones is not carried over; for the studies checked, unresolved V genes explain less than half of this, and the remainder is unexplained. This sample lists about 110,000 clones; over 60% were detected once. Roughly 8.3% of the sample lies in the top ten. The sequenced sample consisted of PBMCs. The source of these receptors is a young man in good health and CMV-seropositive.

This chain links TRBV5-1 with TRBJ2-7; 10 nucleotides line up with TRBD1. The CDR3 contains 13 residues. In germline, CDR1 is SGHRS, CDR2 YFSETQ. V gave up 6 bases and J gave up 7 bases; unmatched junction bases: 7. Written as DNA, the CDR3 is TGCGCCAGCATAGGGACAGGGGTGGAAGAGCAGTACTTC. Amino acid sequence: CASIGTGVEEQYF.

The chain carries TRBV11-3 and TRBJ2-7; possible D gene TRBD1, 5 bases. The CDR3 spans 14 residues. Germline values: CDR1 SGHNT, CDR2 YENEEA. V lost 1 base to trimming and J lost 2 bases, with 9 bases between them. CDR3 protein: CASSLGRAAYEQYF. DNA for the CDR3: TGTGCCAGCAGCTTAGGCAGGGCGGCCTACGAGCAGTACTTC.

This rearrangement joins TRBV9 to TRBJ2-1; 11 nucleotides match TRBD1. The CDR3 runs to 15 residues. With 3 bases clipped from V and 8 bases from J, the junction kept 7 bases outside the gene matches. The germline V gene encodes CDR1 SGDLS and CDR2 YYNGEE. DNA of the CDR3: TGTGCCAGCAGCGCCGGACAGGGGGCTATCGATGAGCAGTTCTTC. Amino acids: CASSAGQGAIDEQFF.

This clone has just a few counts. V and J are TRBV7-2 and TRBJ2-7, with 7 bases matching TRBD1. Trimming removed 6 bases from V and 3 bases from J; junction bases left unmatched: 14. This CDR3 spans 16 amino acids. Looked up from germline, CDR1 is SGHTA and CDR2 is FQGNSA. The CDR3 nucleotides read TGTGCCAGCAGTAAAAATACTTTGGACAGGTTCTACGAGCAGTACTTC. This sequence encodes CASSKNTLDRFYEQYF.

This rearrangement joins TRBV2 to TRBJ2-1; a weak D match, TRBD1 (5 bases). V was pared by 10 bases and J by 7 bases, with 17 bases between. Germline lookup yields CDR1 SNHLY and CDR2 FYNNEI. This CDR3 has 13 amino acids. The CDR3 region is CATQRGAENEQFF. The CDR3, as DNA: TGTGCCACCCAAAGGGGCGCTGAAAATGAGCAGTTCTTC.

This clone was picked up a small number of times. The chain's CDR3 is CASSVLIQETQYF. The CDR3 DNA sequence: TGTGCCAGCAGTGTATTAATCCAAGAGACCCAGTACTTC. The chain combines TRBV2 with TRBJ2-5, with D unclear. From germline, CDR1 is SNHLY and CDR2 FYNNEI. Trimming shortened V by 4 bases and J by 1 base, and 7 bases separated the two germline ends. The CDR3 is made up of 13 amino acids.

This clone occurred a few times. The chain joins TRBV7-3 to TRBJ2-2; tentatively, D is TRBD2 (5 bases). The CDR3 loop spans 14 amino acids. The ends were cut back, 2 bases at V and 1 base at J, with 5 bases in the middle. Germline loops: CDR1 SGHTA, CDR2 FQGTGA. The DNA for the CDR3 is TGTGCCAGCAGCTTAGCGGGGAACACCGGGGAGCTGTTTTTT. Its translation: CASSLAGNTGELFF.

The chain joins TRBV27 to TRBJ2-7, with TRBD1 matching 9 bases. After removal of 6 bases from V and 6 bases from J, the junction contained 9 bases not matched to a gene. The germline gives CDR1 MNHEY, CDR2 SMNVEV (reference sequence). The CDR3 runs to 14 residues. In nucleotides, the CDR3 is TGTGCCAGCAGCCGGACAGGGGATACGGGCGAGCAGTACGTC. Its protein product is CASSRTGDTGEQYV.

The J gene is TRBJ2-7, the V gene TRBV5-1; 7 positions match TRBD1. The germline V gene encodes CDR1 SGHRS and CDR2 YFSETQ. CDR3 length equals 14 residues. V shed 0 bases and J 2 bases; nucleotides not matched to a gene: 2. The CDR3 region has the DNA TGCGCCAGCAGCTTGGACAGGGGTACCTACGAGCAGTACTTC. Its protein is CASSLDRGTYEQYF.

This clone was seen a single time. V is TRBV29-1 and J is TRBJ2-2, with 8 nucleotides matching TRBD1. The V and J ends lost 4 bases and 4 bases, in that order; junction bases with no gene match: 5. Germline V lookup: CDR1 SQVTM, CDR2 ANQGSEA. This CDR3 is built from 14 residues. This chain's CDR3 is CSVAGGEGTGELFF. CDR3 DNA: TGCAGCGTTGCAGGGGGCGAGGGCACCGGGGAGCTGTTTTTT.

V usage is TRBV4-1 and J usage is TRBJ2-7; TRBD2 matches 7 bases. The V and J ends lost 4 bases and 3 bases, in that order; junction bases with no gene match: 3. Per germline, CDR1 MGHRA and CDR2 YSYEKL. This CDR3 spans 13 amino acids. The CDR3 nucleotides are TGCGCCAGCAGCCTCCGCGGGGGCTACGAGCAGTACTTC. Its protein is CASSLRGGYEQYF.

The J gene is TRBJ2-1, the V gene TRBV4-1; tentative D call: TRBD2 (7 bases). There are 14 residues in the CDR3. CDR1 MGHRA and CDR2 YSYEKL come from the germline V gene. The V gene lost 4 bases and the J gene lost 10 bases, with 17 bases spanning the gap. DNA for the CDR3: TGCGCCAGCAGCCTCGTAGGGGGGGGGCCCGAGCAGTTCTTC. Translating it yields CASSLVGGGPEQFF.

The V call is TRBV4-1, the J call TRBJ2-5; 11 positions match TRBD1. In germline, CDR1 is MGHRA, CDR2 YSYEKL. The CDR3 extends over 15 amino acids. V gave up 4 bases and J gave up 5 bases; unmatched junction bases: 6. CDR3 sequence reads: CASSRGDRGDETQYF. The DNA for the CDR3 is TGCGCCAGCAGCCGTGGGGACAGGGGGGATGAGACCCAGTACTTC.

The chain is built from TRBV5-1 and TRBJ1-2; TRBD1 might be the D (5 bases). CDR1 SGHRS and CDR2 YFSETQ come from the germline V gene. The CDR3 has 15 amino acids. V lost 4 bases, J lost 4 bases, and 17 bases lay in between. For the CDR3, the DNA is TGCGCCAGCAGCCCCTCGGCGGGGGGGACCTATGGCTACACCTTC. This gives the protein CASSPSAGGTYGYTF.

The chain is built from TRBV14 and TRBJ2-3, with D perhaps TRBD2 (6 bases). The CDR3 contains 14 residues. Germline V CDR1 and CDR2: SGHDN, FVKESK. V was cut by 2 bases and J by 6 bases, with 12 bases left in between. Here the CDR3 reads CASSQPGLLDTQYF. CDR3 sequence (DNA): TGTGCCAGCAGCCAACCGGGACTTCTCGATACGCAGTATTTT.

The genes are TRBV7-9 and TRBJ2-7; TRBD1 might be the D (6 bases). V was clipped by 1 base and J by 3 bases, with 10 bases between them. The CDR3 runs 14 residues. The germline CDR1 and CDR2 sequences are SEHNR and FQNEAQ (reference sequence). The CDR3 loop reads CASSLGQGIYEQYF. CDR3 bases: TGTGCCAGCAGCTTAGGGCAGGGGATCTACGAGCAGTACTTC.

The sample holds one count of this clone. The chain uses TRBV7-8 and TRBJ2-7; 11 nucleotides align to TRBD2. After removal of 5 bases from V and 2 bases from J, the junction contained 5 bases not matched to a gene. Looked up from germline, CDR1 is SGHVS and CDR2 is FQNEAQ. The CDR3 consists of 15 residues. This chain's CDR3 is CASSAGLAGPYEQYV. The DNA for the CDR3 is TGTGCCAGCAGCGCAGGACTAGCGGGCCCCTACGAGCAGTACGTC.

This clone was observed a single time. V usage is TRBV6-1 and J usage is TRBJ1-2; 8 nucleotides agree with TRBD1. The CDR3 is 14 amino acids. V gave up 6 bases and J gave up 3 bases; unmatched junction bases: 6. Germline loops: CDR1 MNHNS, CDR2 SASEGT. CDR3 amino acids: CASRDLTGDYGYTF. The DNA for the CDR3 is TGTGCCAGCAGAGATTTGACAGGGGACTATGGCTACACCTTC.

This sequence joins TRBV5-4 and TRBJ2-6; D might be TRBD1 (6 bases). CDR3 length: 16 residues. Looked up from germline, CDR1 is SGHNT and CDR2 is YYREEE (reference sequence). V lost 4 bases and J 2 bases, leaving 13 bases between the germline ends. The CDR3 region is CASSAWGLPGANVLTF. DNA of the CDR3: TGTGCCAGCAGCGCGTGGGGGCTTCCTGGGGCCAACGTCCTGACTTTC. Full variable domain (rest looked up from reference TRBV5-4 and TRBJ2-6): ETGVTQSPTHLIKTRGQQVTLRCSSQSGHNTVSWYQQALGQGPQFIFQYYREEENGRGNFPPRFSGLQFPNYSSELNVNALELDDSALYLCASSAWGLPGANVLTFGAGSRLTVL.

V is TRBV5-6 and J is TRBJ2-7, with TRBD1 matching over 8 bases. The CDR3 consists of 17 residues. The germline CDR1 and CDR2 sequences are SGHDT and YYEEEE. V lost 5 bases to trimming and J lost 2 bases; unmatched junction nucleotides: 15. DNA for the CDR3: TGTGCCAGCAGTTCCGGGACAGGCGCCTCTCTGGCCTACGAGCAGTACGTC. Protein product: CASSSGTGASLAYEQYV.

There are a few counts of this clone. The chain has TRBV7-2 and TRBJ2-7; D uncertain. Germline loops: CDR1 SGHTA, CDR2 FQGNSA. This CDR3 is built from 13 residues. V shed 5 bases and J shed 7 bases, with 15 bases lying between them. The CDR3 loop reads CASSPDPIGEQYF. CDR3 nucleotide sequence: TGTGCCAGCAGCCCCGACCCAATCGGGGAGCAGTACTTC.

J is TRBJ1-6 and V is TRBV6-5; possible D gene TRBD1, 5 bases. Germline V CDR1 and CDR2: MNHEY, SVGAGI. This CDR3 has 15 residues. V was cut by 6 bases and J by 12 bases, with 21 bases left in between. The CDR3 nucleotides are TGTGCCAGCAGCATTGCGGGGCTAAATTACGGACCCCTCCACTTT. Amino acids: CASSIAGLNYGPLHF.

This chain uses TRBV6-4 with TRBJ1-6; the D gene is possibly TRBD1 (5 bases). This CDR3 has 13 residues. Germline V gene lookup returns CDR1 MRHNA and CDR2 SNTAGT. The V gene lost 0 bases and the J gene lost 13 bases, with 10 bases spanning the gap. For the CDR3, the DNA is TGTGCCAGCAGTGACTCGTTTGACAGTCCCCTCCACTTT. Protein: CASSDSFDSPLHF.

This rearrangement joins TRBV29-1 to TRBJ1-3; 7 positions match TRBD1. Per germline, CDR1 SQVTM and CDR2 ANQGSEA. V lost 7 bases, J lost 0 bases, and 12 bases stayed unmatched. This CDR3 comprises 16 residues. CDR3: CSAASRQGRSGNTIYF. The CDR3 DNA sequence: TGCAGCGCGGCGTCCCGACAGGGACGCTCTGGAAACACCATATATTTT.

A few counts support this clone. The V call is TRBV5-6, the J call TRBJ2-1; TRBD2 might be the D (5 bases). The V end lost 3 bases, the J end lost 9 bases, and 7 bases lay between the germline ends. Per the germline V gene, CDR1 is SGHDT and CDR2 is YYEEEE. This CDR3 has 11 amino acids. Here the CDR3 DNA reads TGTGCCAGCAGCTACCGGGGTGAGCAGTTCTTC. Its protein product is CASSYRGEQFF.

The rearrangement links TRBV29-1 to TRBJ2-5; 7 bases map to TRBD1. J was trimmed by 2 bases and V by 6 bases; bases with no gene match: 9. The CDR3 length is 14 residues. Germline lookup yields CDR1 SQVTM and CDR2 ANQGSEA. DNA of the CDR3: TGCAGCGTCCTAACAGGGGTATGGCAAGAGACCCAGTACTTC. This translates into CSVLTGVWQETQYF.

In this sample, this clone turned up a few times. This chain uses TRBV19 with TRBJ1-5; 7 positions match TRBD1. Trimming removed 6 bases from V and 11 bases from J; junction bases left unmatched: 16. CDR3 size: 15 residues. CDR1 LNHDA and CDR2 SQIVND come from the germline V gene (reference sequence). DNA of the CDR3: TGTGCCAGTAGGAGGGACAGAGGGGTGAGGTCGGCCCAGCATTTT. Its translation: CASRRDRGVRSAQHF.

This clone was seen just once. The J gene is TRBJ2-1, the V gene TRBV28; 9 bases agree with TRBD1. Germline loops: CDR1 MDHEN, CDR2 SYDVKM. The V and J ends lost 3 bases and 4 bases, in that order; junction bases with no gene match: 4. The CDR3 is 15 amino acids. The CDR3 reads CASSFSGTGYNEQFF. The CDR3 region has the DNA TGTGCCAGCAGTTTCTCCGGGACAGGGTACAATGAGCAGTTCTTC.

This clone was recorded a few times. V and J are TRBV19 and TRBJ1-5, with D possibly being TRBD1 (5 bases). With 5 bases removed from V and 6 bases from J, the gap between germline ends came to 11 bases. The CDR3 totals 13 residues. CDR1 LNHDA and CDR2 SQIVND come from the germline V gene (reference sequence). CDR3 sequence (DNA): TGTGCCAGTAGTGTGGGGGGAGGTCAGCCCCAGCATTTT. It encodes CASSVGGGQPQHF.

The V call is TRBV6-1, the J call TRBJ2-7; 9 nucleotides match TRBD1. V shed 6 bases and J 5 bases; nucleotides not matched to a gene: 8. Per the germline V gene, CDR1 is MNHNS and CDR2 is SASEGT. The CDR3 loop spans 14 amino acids. The CDR3 sequence is CASRTPWDRDEQYF. The CDR3 nucleotides are TGTGCCAGCAGGACACCCTGGGACAGGGACGAGCAGTACTTC.

This chain uses TRBV6-6 with TRBJ1-3; no definite D call. The CDR3 totals 13 residues. V shed 8 bases and J shed 1 base, with 9 bases lying between them. Germline V gene data show CDR1 as MNHNY and CDR2 as SVGAGI (reference sequence). The CDR3 loop is CASAPTSGNTIYF. The CDR3 nucleotides are TGTGCCAGCGCCCCAACATCTGGAAACACCATATATTTT.